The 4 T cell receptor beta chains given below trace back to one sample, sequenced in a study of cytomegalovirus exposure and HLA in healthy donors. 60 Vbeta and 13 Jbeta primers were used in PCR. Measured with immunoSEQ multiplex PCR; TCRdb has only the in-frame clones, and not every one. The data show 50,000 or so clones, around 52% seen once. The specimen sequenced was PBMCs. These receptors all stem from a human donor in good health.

The CDR3 here is CASSVGDFTYNSPLHF. The CDR3 DNA follows: TGTGCCAGCAGCGTAGGCGACTTTACCTATAATTCACCCCTCCACTTT. The chain recombines TRBV9 with TRBJ1-6; D is undetermined. V was trimmed by 0 bases and J by 2 bases, leaving 9 bases between them. The CDR3 runs to 16 residues. CDR1 and CDR2 from the germline V gene are SGDLS and YYNGEE.

The CDR3: CARGSNQPQHF. The CDR3 DNA reads as TGTGCTAGGGGAAGCAATCAGCCCCAGCATTTT. This chain links TRBV21-1 with TRBJ1-5; no DNA check was done on the table's D call, TRBD1. TRBV21-1 is classified as a pseudogene. The length of the CDR3 is 11 residues.

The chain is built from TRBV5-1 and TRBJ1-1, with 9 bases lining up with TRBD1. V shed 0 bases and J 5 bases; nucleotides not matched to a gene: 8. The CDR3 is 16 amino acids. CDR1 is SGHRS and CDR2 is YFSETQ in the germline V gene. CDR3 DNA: TGCGCCAGCAGCTTGGCCGGGACAGGGAGGGGGACTGAAGCTTTCTTT. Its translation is CASSLAGTGRGTEAFF. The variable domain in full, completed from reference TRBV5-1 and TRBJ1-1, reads KAGVTQTPRYLIKTRGQQVTLSCSPISGHRSVSWYQQTPGQGLQFLFEYFSETQRNKGNFPGRFSGRQFSNSRSEMNVSTLELGDSALYLCASSLAGTGRGTEAFFGQGTRLTVV.

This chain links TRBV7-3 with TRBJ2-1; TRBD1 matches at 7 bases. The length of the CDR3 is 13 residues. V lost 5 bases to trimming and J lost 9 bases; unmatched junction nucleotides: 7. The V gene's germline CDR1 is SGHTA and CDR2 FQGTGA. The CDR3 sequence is CASSTDRVSEQFF. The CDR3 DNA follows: TGTGCCAGCAGCACAGACAGGGTTAGTGAGCAGTTCTTC.